This T cell receptor (beta chain) was sequenced for a study of early T cells in non-severe SARS-CoV-2 infection. Study outcomes and limitations: The VDJdb matching leaned toward anti-spike CD8 responses and overlooked private and CD4 specificities.

TCRdb reanalysed the 5' RACE reads using MiXCR and keeps one entry per CDR3 protein. The sample holds under 70,000 distinct CDR3 sequences; around a tenth are singletons and the top ten take 3.5% to 4.5%. Remarks on this clonotype: Its antigen is unidentified.

J lost 2 bases, V lost 6 bases, and 5 bases had no gene match. This CDR3 region has 14 residues. Germline CDR1 SQVTM, CDR2 ANQGSEA. Sequenced sample: whole blood. This chain connects TRBV29-1 to TRBJ2-1; 9 bases agree with TRBD2. This clonotype was obtained from an adult who was a healthcare worker with PCR-confirmed SARS-CoV-2 infection or an uninfected control (not recorded which). Written as DNA, the CDR3 is TGCAGCGTCGGACTAGCGCTAACCTACAATGAGCAGTTCTTC. This translates into CSVGLALTYNEQFF.